Listed below are T cell receptor beta chains from one sample, sequenced in a study of T cell clonotyping in hematopoietic cell transplantation. Here immunoSEQ multiplex PCR was the method, and the copy in TCRdb shows in-frame clones only, minus some. The sample holds several thousand clones; around nine tenths are singletons and the top ten take 5% to 7%. The specimen was PBMCs, collected 100 days after allogeneic stem cell transplant. These receptors originate from a male patient in his 50s who had an allogeneic stem cell transplant from a related donor, so the T cells may come from the graft donor. Some clones in this sample may be carry-over from other donors' samples. Each CDR3 is given with its conserved first and last residue. Fields, in order: D gene, clone size, V gene, J gene, CDR3 protein, CDR3 DNA. A D gene is named only where the DNA matches it firmly. Clone size is not always given. Where it is, it says once, few, many or a class for expanded clones.

D gene: .
clone size: .
V gene: TRBV2
J gene: TRBJ2-7
CDR3 protein: CASRVGPSYEQYF
CDR3 DNA: TGTGCCAGCAGGGTAGGACCTTCCTACGAGCAGTACTTC

D gene: .
clone size: .
V gene: TRBV2
J gene: TRBJ1-4
CDR3 protein: CASIVKGMPNEKLFF
CDR3 DNA: TGTGCCAGCATCGTCAAGGGGATGCCTAATGAAAAACTGTTTTTT

D gene: .
clone size: .
V gene: TRBV7-9
J gene: TRBJ1-1
CDR3 protein: CASRVTGPNTEAFF
CDR3 DNA: TGTGCCAGCAGGGTGACAGGACCAAACACTGAAGCTTTCTTT

D gene: TRBD2
clone size: .
V gene: TRBV2
J gene: TRBJ2-1
CDR3 protein: CARREGPRNEQFF
CDR3 DNA: TGTGCCAGACGGGAGGGCCCTCGGAATGAGCAGTTCTTC

D gene: .
clone size: .
V gene: TRBV30
J gene: TRBJ2-7
CDR3 protein: CAWSLKTVSSYEQYF
CDR3 DNA: TGTGCCTGGAGTCTCAAGACAGTTAGCTCCTACGAGCAGTACTTC

D gene: TRBD2
clone size: .
V gene: TRBV30
J gene: TRBJ2-5
CDR3 protein: CASTSGTYQETQYF
CDR3 DNA: TGTGCCTCAACTAGCGGGACGTACCAAGAGACCCAGTACTTC

D gene: TRBD2
clone size: .
V gene: TRBV4-3
J gene: TRBJ2-4
CDR3 protein: CASSQGVLRRELNQNIQYF
CDR3 DNA: TGCGCCAGCAGCCAAGGGGTCCTTAGGCGGGAGCTTAATCAAAACATTCAGTACTTC

D gene: TRBD2
clone size: few
V gene: TRBV2
J gene: TRBJ2-1
CDR3 protein: CASSRASGGFYNEQFF
CDR3 DNA: TGTGCCAGCAGTAGGGCTAGCGGGGGTTTCTACAATGAGCAGTTCTTC

D gene: .
clone size: once
V gene: TRBV30
J gene: TRBJ1-3
CDR3 protein: CAWKKVGAGNTIYF
CDR3 DNA: TGTGCCTGGAAAAAGGTGGGAGCTGGAAACACCATATATTTT

D gene: .
clone size: few
V gene: TRBV5-6
J gene: TRBJ1-4
CDR3 protein: CASSRVGEKLFF
CDR3 DNA: TGTGCCAGCAGCCGCGTGGGGGAAAAACTGTTTTTT

D gene: .
clone size: .
V gene: TRBV5-1
J gene: TRBJ1-3
CDR3 protein: CASSLETGNTIYF
CDR3 DNA: TGCGCCAGCAGCTTGGAAACAGGAAACACCATATATTTT

D gene: .
clone size: once
V gene: TRBV7-8
J gene: TRBJ1-1
CDR3 protein: CASSLEMGMEAFF
CDR3 DNA: TGTGCCAGCAGCTTAGAAATGGGGATGGAAGCTTTCTTT

D gene: .
clone size: .
V gene: TRBV29-1
J gene: TRBJ1-2
CDR3 protein: CSVAEQVNYGYTF
CDR3 DNA: TGCAGCGTTGCTGAACAAGTTAACTATGGCTACACCTTC

D gene: .
clone size: .
V gene: TRBV7-2
J gene: TRBJ2-2
CDR3 protein: CASSFVRLPGELFF
CDR3 DNA: TGTGCCAGCAGCTTTGTGAGGCTGCCCGGGGAGCTGTTTTTT

D gene: .
clone size: .
V gene: TRBV30
J gene: TRBJ1-2
CDR3 protein: CAWIPARDKHYGYTF
CDR3 DNA: TGTGCCTGGATCCCTGCCCGGGACAAACACTATGGCTACACCTTC

D gene: TRBD1
clone size: .
V gene: TRBV7-7
J gene: TRBJ1-1
CDR3 protein: CASSQLAGGNTEAFF
CDR3 DNA: TGTGCCAGCAGCCAACTCGCAGGGGGAAATACTGAAGCTTTCTTT

D gene: .
clone size: .
V gene: TRBV5-1
J gene: TRBJ2-2
CDR3 protein: CASSTVVTGELFF
CDR3 DNA: TGCGCCAGCTCAACGGTGGTCACCGGGGAGCTGTTTTTT

D gene: TRBD1
clone size: .
V gene: TRBV7-2
J gene: TRBJ2-7
CDR3 protein: CASSADRAGEQYF
CDR3 DNA: TGTGCCAGCAGCGCCGACAGGGCGGGTGAGCAGTACTTC

D gene: .
clone size: .
V gene: TRBV4-1
J gene: TRBJ2-7
CDR3 protein: CASSQFLGVISSYEQYF
CDR3 DNA: TGCGCCAGCAGCCAATTCCTCGGGGTGATTAGCTCCTACGAGCAGTACTTC

D gene: TRBD2
clone size: .
V gene: TRBV7-7
J gene: TRBJ2-1
CDR3 protein: CASSLGLASYNEQFF
CDR3 DNA: TGTGCCAGCAGCTTAGGACTAGCCTCATACAATGAGCAGTTCTTC

D gene: .
clone size: few
V gene: TRBV19
J gene: TRBJ1-2
CDR3 protein: CASSIDLVTATYGYTF
CDR3 DNA: TGTGCCAGTAGTATTGATCTAGTGACCGCAACCTATGGCTACACCTTC

D gene: .
clone size: .
V gene: TRBV4-3
J gene: TRBJ1-6
CDR3 protein: CASSFWGNSPLHF
CDR3 DNA: TGCGCCAGCAGCTTCTGGGGTAATTCACCCCTCCACTTT

D gene: TRBD2
clone size: .
V gene: TRBV11-2
J gene: TRBJ2-1
CDR3 protein: CASSLGFRREGQGEQFF
CDR3 DNA: TGTGCCAGCAGCTTAGGTTTCAGGCGGGAGGGCCAGGGTGAGCAGTTCTTC

D gene: .
clone size: .
V gene: TRBV28
J gene: TRBJ2-7
CDR3 protein: CASSPGTGAYEQYF
CDR3 DNA: TGTGCCAGCAGTCCCGGGACGGGAGCCTACGAGCAGTACTTC

D gene: .
clone size: .
V gene: TRBV7-9
J gene: TRBJ2-5
CDR3 protein: CASSLRRGGEETQYF
CDR3 DNA: TGTGCCAGCAGCTTACGCAGGGGGGGAGAAGAGACCCAGTACTTC

D gene: .
clone size: .
V gene: TRBV20-1
J gene: TRBJ2-7
CDR3 protein: CSVRQSQYF
CDR3 DNA: TGCAGTGTCCGACAGAGCCAGTACTTC

D gene: .
clone size: .
V gene: TRBV6-5
J gene: TRBJ2-3
CDR3 protein: CASRTRTTDTQYF
CDR3 DNA: TGTGCCAGCAGGACGCGTACCACAGATACGCAGTATTTT

D gene: TRBD2
clone size: .
V gene: TRBV7-2
J gene: TRBJ2-5
CDR3 protein: CASSSLGGEETQYF
CDR3 DNA: TGTGCCAGCAGCTCCCTGGGGGGGGAAGAGACCCAGTACTTC

D gene: .
clone size: .
V gene: TRBV19
J gene: TRBJ1-5
CDR3 protein: CASTLDKYSNQPQHF
CDR3 DNA: TGTGCCAGTACCCTGGACAAATATAGCAATCAGCCCCAGCATTTT

D gene: .
clone size: few
V gene: TRBV25-1
J gene: TRBJ2-5
CDR3 protein: CASKTGETQYF
CDR3 DNA: TGTGCCAGCAAGACGGGGGAGACCCAGTACTTC

D gene: TRBD1
clone size: .
V gene: TRBV5-6
J gene: TRBJ1-5
CDR3 protein: CASSLADQGGNSNQPQHF
CDR3 DNA: TGTGCCAGCAGCTTGGCCGATCAGGGGGGAAATAGCAATCAGCCCCAGCATTTT

D gene: .
clone size: .
V gene: TRBV10-2
J gene: TRBJ2-7
CDR3 protein: CASLGVFRDEQYF
CDR3 DNA: TGCGCCAGCCTGGGTGTGTTCCGGGACGAGCAGTACTTC

D gene: TRBD1
clone size: once
V gene: TRBV30
J gene: TRBJ1-6
CDR3 protein: CAWSRRTGDSPLHF
CDR3 DNA: TGTGCCTGGAGTAGGAGGACAGGGGATTCACCCCTCCACTTT

D gene: .
clone size: few
V gene: TRBV25-1
J gene: TRBJ1-2
CDR3 protein: CASSGRGLDGYTF
CDR3 DNA: TGTGCCAGCAGTGGAAGGGGCCTGGATGGCTACACCTTC

D gene: TRBD2
clone size: .
V gene: TRBV19
J gene: TRBJ2-3
CDR3 protein: CASSITGTSGNTQYF
CDR3 DNA: TGTGCCAGTAGTATCACCGGGACTAGCGGAAATACGCAGTATTTT

D gene: .
clone size: .
V gene: TRBV6-6
J gene: TRBJ1-1
CDR3 protein: CASSQTGSEAFF
CDR3 DNA: TGTGCCAGCAGTCAGACAGGTTCTGAAGCTTTCTTT

D gene: .
clone size: .
V gene: TRBV2
J gene: TRBJ1-1
CDR3 protein: CASSAGPQGRAFF
CDR3 DNA: TGTGCCAGCAGCGCTGGCCCCCAGGGGCGAGCTTTCTTT

D gene: .
clone size: .
V gene: TRBV7-2
J gene: TRBJ1-6
CDR3 protein: CASSLGRGHPFSYNSPLHF
CDR3 DNA: TGTGCCAGCAGCTTAGGAAGGGGACATCCATTCTCCTATAATTCACCCCTCCACTTT

D gene: .
clone size: .
V gene: TRBV19
J gene: TRBJ2-5
CDR3 protein: CASSIGEGETQYF
CDR3 DNA: TGTGCCAGTAGTATAGGTGAAGGAGAGACCCAGTACTTC

D gene: .
clone size: .
V gene: TRBV20-1
J gene: TRBJ2-7
CDR3 protein: CSARGSYEQYF
CDR3 DNA: TGCAGTGCTAGAGGCTCCTACGAGCAGTACTTC

D gene: TRBD1
clone size: .
V gene: TRBV6-5
J gene: TRBJ1-2
CDR3 protein: CASSSARTGLYGYTF
CDR3 DNA: TGTGCCAGCAGTTCGGCCCGGACAGGGTTGTATGGCTACACCTTC

D gene: .
clone size: .
V gene: TRBV30
J gene: TRBJ2-3
CDR3 protein: CAWSLSTDTQYF
CDR3 DNA: TGTGCCTGGAGCTTAAGCACAGATACGCAGTATTTT

D gene: .
clone size: .
V gene: TRBV6-1
J gene: TRBJ2-7
CDR3 protein: CASSKKGLSDEQYF
CDR3 DNA: TGTGCCAGCAGTAAAAAGGGACTTTCGGACGAGCAGTACTTC

D gene: TRBD2
clone size: .
V gene: TRBV5-6
J gene: TRBJ2-6
CDR3 protein: CASSWEGSTGANVLTF
CDR3 DNA: TGTGCCAGCAGCTGGGAGGGCTCTACTGGGGCCAACGTCCTGACTTTC

D gene: TRBD1
clone size: .
V gene: TRBV6-6
J gene: TRBJ1-4
CDR3 protein: CASSYAQQGDNEKLFF
CDR3 DNA: TGTGCCAGCAGTTACGCGCAACAGGGGGATAATGAAAAACTGTTTTTT

D gene: .
clone size: .
V gene: TRBV19
J gene: TRBJ1-2
CDR3 protein: CASSSDSRGYGYTF
CDR3 DNA: TGTGCCAGTTCCTCGGACTCACGGGGTTATGGCTACACCTTC

D gene: .
clone size: .
V gene: TRBV7-2
J gene: TRBJ2-2
CDR3 protein: CASSLALRTGELFF
CDR3 DNA: TGTGCCAGCAGCTTAGCGTTGCGTACCGGGGAGCTGTTTTTT

D gene: .
clone size: .
V gene: TRBV6-5
J gene: TRBJ1-2
CDR3 protein: CASSYSTGQYGYTF
CDR3 DNA: TGTGCCAGCAGTTACTCGACGGGGCAGTATGGCTACACCTTC

D gene: .
clone size: .
V gene: TRBV6-6
J gene: TRBJ2-7
CDR3 protein: CASSYRQGTNSYEQYF
CDR3 DNA: TGTGCCAGCAGTTACCGGCAGGGGACAAACTCCTACGAGCAGTACTTC

D gene: .
clone size: .
V gene: TRBV7-3
J gene: TRBJ2-1
CDR3 protein: CASSLTSRNEQFF
CDR3 DNA: TGTGCCAGCAGCTTAACGTCGAGGAATGAGCAGTTCTTC

D gene: .
clone size: .
V gene: TRBV6-5
J gene: TRBJ2-1
CDR3 protein: CASIPGLGYNEQFF
CDR3 DNA: TGTGCCAGCATCCCCGGGCTGGGGTACAATGAGCAGTTCTTC

D gene: TRBD1
clone size: .
V gene: TRBV6-9
J gene: TRBJ1-5
CDR3 protein: CASSYSQGAAQPQHF
CDR3 DNA: TGTGCCAGCAGTTACAGTCAGGGGGCGGCTCAGCCCCAGCATTTT

D gene: .
clone size: .
V gene: TRBV29-1
J gene: TRBJ2-7
CDR3 protein: CSARGDNYEQYF
CDR3 DNA: TGCAGCGCCAGGGGCGACAATTACGAGCAGTACTTC

D gene: .
clone size: .
V gene: TRBV6-1
J gene: TRBJ2-7
CDR3 protein: CASRGGYYEQYF
CDR3 DNA: TGTGCCAGCAGGGGCGGATACTACGAGCAGTACTTC

D gene: .
clone size: .
V gene: TRBV5-6
J gene: TRBJ1-5
CDR3 protein: CASSSTDRINQPQHF
CDR3 DNA: TGTGCCAGCAGCTCGACCGACAGGATTAATCAGCCCCAGCATTTT

D gene: .
clone size: .
V gene: TRBV27
J gene: TRBJ2-7
CDR3 protein: CASSPYRALTYEQYF
CDR3 DNA: TGTGCCAGCAGTCCCTACAGGGCTCTTACCTACGAGCAGTACTTC

D gene: .
clone size: .
V gene: TRBV6-9
J gene: TRBJ1-1
CDR3 protein: CASSEVSYTEAFF
CDR3 DNA: TGTGCCAGCAGTGAGGTGTCGTACACTGAAGCTTTCTTT